This entry lists 17 T cell receptor beta chains sequenced from one sample in a study of T cell repertoires in cytomegalovirus infection. For these TCRs, the target antigens are not known. MiXCR, run by TCRdb on the reads, gives a single entry per CDR3 protein. This sample has around 69,000 distinct CDR3 sequences, with around 28% found just once. The sample consisted of CD8+ T cells from cultured PBMCs, taken from culture after CMV antigen stimulation. These receptors came from a human donor in good health (CMV status not recorded). Some clones in this sample may be carry-over from other donors' samples.

The chain combines TRBV23-1 with TRBJ2-3; D possibly corresponds to TRBD2 (5 bases). TRBV23-1 carries the ORF label, with uncertain function. The length of the CDR3 is 15 residues. Trimming stripped 8 bases from V and 8 bases from J, with 23 bases between. The CDR3 sequence is CASSPGGFLSGTQYF. DNA for the CDR3: TGCGCCAGCTCGCCCGGCGGGTTCCTTAGTGGTACGCAGTATTTT.

The chain carries TRBV27 and TRBJ1-2; D not certain. Germline V gene data show CDR1 as MNHEY and CDR2 as SMNVEV (reference sequence). V was cut by 3 bases and J by 7 bases, with 12 bases left in between. The CDR3 covers 13 residues. The CDR3 loop reads CASSLARAGGYTF. The CDR3, as DNA: TGTGCCAGCAGTTTGGCTCGGGCGGGTGGCTACACCTTC.

This clonotype showed up just a few times. V usage is TRBV15 and J usage is TRBJ2-1; tentatively, D is TRBD2 (7 bases). The CDR3 covers 16 residues. Trimming took off 3 bases at V and 8 bases at J, with 20 bases between the two ends. The germline V gene encodes CDR1 LNHNV and CDR2 YYDKDF (reference sequence). DNA for the CDR3: TGTGCCACCAGCAGTACGGGCGGGAGCCCAGGGGATGAGCAGTTCTTC. This sequence encodes CATSSTGGSPGDEQFF.

This clonotype was counted between two and nine times. This chain joins TRBV27 and TRBJ2-7, with D possibly TRBD1 on 5 matching bases. Germline V lookup: CDR1 MNHEY, CDR2 SMNVEV (reference sequence). The CDR3 consists of 16 residues. Trimming shortened V by 3 bases and J by 2 bases, and 17 bases separated the two germline ends. The CDR3 spells CASSFLRQLSPYEQYF. The CDR3 nucleotides read TGTGCCAGCAGTTTCCTACGACAGCTTTCTCCCTACGAGCAGTACTTC.

This clonotype was found many times. The V call is TRBV5-6, the J call TRBJ1-1; 9 bases are a match to TRBD1. In germline, CDR1 is SGHDT, CDR2 YYEEEE. Losses at the gene ends were 7 bases for V and 0 bases for J; bases not matched to a gene: 10. The CDR3 totals 16 residues. As DNA, the CDR3 is TGTGCCAGCCCTACAGGGGGCCTATTCATGAACACTGAAGCTTTCTTT. Its protein product is CASPTGGLFMNTEAFF.

The DNA of the CDR3 is TGCGCCAGCAGCCAAGAAGGAGGGCACCTCACCCACGGGGAGCTGTTTTTT. Translation gives CASSQEGGHLTHGELFF. The chain links TRBV4-3 to TRBJ2-2; possibly TRBD2 for D (6 bases). The germline V gene has CDR1 LGHNA and CDR2 YSLEER. The length of the CDR3 is 17 residues. V gave up 0 bases and J gave up 7 bases, with 18 bases separating them.

This sequence joins TRBV12-3 or TRBV12-4 and TRBJ1-4; weak D call: TRBD1 (5 bases). V was clipped by 4 bases and J by 7 bases, with 16 bases between them. The CDR3 loop spans 15 amino acids. The CDR3 region is CASSYSGGSAEKLFF. For the CDR3, the DNA is TGTGCCAGCAGTTACTCGGGGGGTAGTGCTGAAAAACTGTTTTTT.

The chain employs TRBV5-5 and TRBJ2-7, with 8 bases aligning to TRBD2. This CDR3 is 13 amino acids long. CDR1 and CDR2 from the germline V gene are SGHKS and YYEKEE (reference sequence). V lost 5 bases to trimming and J lost 3 bases; unmatched junction nucleotides: 4. As DNA, the CDR3 is TGTGCCAGCAGTTCGGGACTAGTCTACGAGCAGTACTTC. Protein sequence: CASSSGLVYEQYF.

This clonotype showed up just a few times. The rearrangement uses TRBV6-6 and TRBJ2-5; TRBD2 matches at 14 bases. Germline CDR1 and CDR2: MNHNY and SVGAGI (reference sequence). V shed 2 bases, J shed 5 bases, and the junction held 10 bases outside the gene matches. There are 18 residues in the CDR3. CDR3 sequence: CASSYALGTSGGWETQYF. As DNA, the CDR3 is TGTGCCAGCAGTTACGCCCTTGGGACTAGCGGGGGCTGGGAGACCCAGTACTTC.

The table lists this clonotype with a few counts. V usage is TRBV4-3 and J usage is TRBJ2-5; TRBD1 matches at 7 bases. The CDR3 is 15 amino acids. Germline CDR1 LGHNA, CDR2 YSLEER. J gave up 5 bases and V 4 bases, and 10 bases lay outside the gene matches. DNA for the CDR3: TGCGCCAGCAGCCCCGGGACAGCTGGGTTGGAGACCCAGTACTTC. This translates into CASSPGTAGLETQYF.

CDR3 sequence (DNA): TGTGCCAGCAGTTACTCGGTCGTGAACACTGAAGCTTTCTTT. Translation gives CASSYSVVNTEAFF. The V call is TRBV6-2 or TRBV6-3, the J call TRBJ1-1; D gene unclear. The CDR3 totals 14 residues. Trimming removed 0 bases at V and 0 bases at J, with 5 bases between. Germline CDR1 reads MNHEY; CDR2 reads SVGEGT.

V usage is TRBV5-1 and J usage is TRBJ2-1; D is unresolved. The germline V gene has CDR1 SGHRS and CDR2 YFSETQ. This CDR3 comprises 16 residues. V lost 0 bases and J lost 8, with 18 bases in between. The CDR3: CASSLGASGPVYEQFF. CDR3 DNA: TGCGCCAGCAGCTTGGGGGCCAGTGGACCCGTCTATGAGCAGTTCTTC.

This clonotype came up a few times. V gene TRBV7-9 combines with J gene TRBJ1-1, with D maybe TRBD1 (5 bases). Germline V gene data show CDR1 as SEHNR and CDR2 as FQNEAQ (reference sequence). The germline V and J ends were trimmed by 1 base and 5 bases, with 8 bases remaining between them. The CDR3 totals 13 residues. The CDR3 sequence: CASSLDWGTEAFF. The DNA for the CDR3 is TGTGCCAGCAGCTTAGACTGGGGGACTGAAGCTTTCTTT. Complete variable domain (other parts from reference TRBV7-9 and TRBJ1-1): DTGVSQNPRHKITKRGQNVTFRCDPISEHNRLYWYRQTLGQGPEFLTYFQNEAQLEKSRLLSDRFSAERPKGSFSTLEIQRTEQGDSAMYLCASSLDWGTEAFFGQGTRLTVV.

This clonotype turned up a few times. The chain is built from TRBV12-3 or TRBV12-4 and TRBJ2-1, with 8 bases fitting TRBD2. The V gene end was trimmed by 5 bases and the J gene end by 8 bases; junction bases not matched to a gene: 11. CDR3 length equals 15 residues. The CDR3 sequence is CASSPGTSRYHEQFF. CDR3 sequence (DNA): TGTGCCAGCAGTCCAGGGACTAGTCGATACCATGAGCAGTTCTTC.

This clonotype has a count of ten or more. The chain recombines TRBV19 with TRBJ2-1; TRBD2 agrees at 10 bases. CDR3 size: 19 residues. The junction had 17 bases not matched to a gene; V was cut back by 5 bases and J by 4 bases. From germline, CDR1 is LNHDA and CDR2 SQIVND (reference sequence). The CDR3 sequence: CASSPYPLAGDSLYNEQFF. In DNA, the CDR3 is TGTGCCAGTAGTCCATATCCCCTAGCGGGAGATAGCCTATACAATGAGCAGTTCTTC.

V usage is TRBV4-3 and J usage is TRBJ2-3; the D is unclear. V was cut by 1 base and J by 3 bases, with 8 bases left in between. CDR1 and CDR2 (germline): LGHNA, YSLEER. This CDR3 contains 14 residues. The CDR3 nucleotides are TGCGCCAGCAGCCAAGTACCCCCGACAGATACGCAGTATTTT. This gives the protein CASSQVPPTDTQYF.

This clonotype was recorded a few times. The V call is TRBV27, the J call TRBJ2-3, with D unclear. With 3 bases removed from V and 1 base from J, the gap between germline ends came to 11 bases. The CDR3 consists of 15 residues. Germline CDR1 reads MNHEY; CDR2 reads SMNVEV (reference sequence). CDR3 sequence reads: CASSFLAAGTDTQYF. The CDR3 DNA is TGTGCCAGCAGTTTTCTCGCCGCGGGCACAGATACGCAGTATTTT.